The rows below give T cell receptor beta chains drawn from one sample of a study of control samples from healthy donors and cancer patients. The assay was immunoSEQ multiplex PCR, and TCRdb's table has in-frame clones only and misses some. The sample has about 150,000 clones, over 90% seen once; the top ten hold 2% to 2.5%. The sequenced sample consisted of blood. The receptors were gathered from a man aged 50 to 59 in good health. The CDR3 runs from the conserved cysteine through the conserved F or W. D genes are given only for firm matches. Only some rows state a clone size, as once, few, many or a class for expanded clones.

cdr3_length,clone_size,d_call,v_call,j_call,cdr3_nt,cdr3_aa
20,.,TRBD1,TRBV4-1,TRBJ2-6,TGCGCCAGCAGCCAAGTCTACCTCCGGGACAGGGGGAGCGGGGCCAACGTCCTGACTTTC,CASSQVYLRDRGSGANVLTF
14,.,.,TRBV6-5,TRBJ2-7,TGTGCCAGCAGTTATCAGACCCGGTCCTACGAGCAGTACTTC,CASSYQTRSYEQYF
16,.,.,TRBV4-1,TRBJ2-5,TGCGCCAGCAGCCAAGGACTACCTCAGGGGGGGGAGACCCAGTACTTC,CASSQGLPQGGETQYF
15,.,.,TRBV29-1,TRBJ1-1,TGCAGCGTCGCCTCGTCTAACTATGGGAACACTGAAGCTTTCTTT,CSVASSNYGNTEAFF
12,.,.,TRBV10-2,TRBJ1-2,TGCGCCAGCAGTGAGCGGGGGGATGGCTACACCTTC,CASSERGDGYTF
15,few,TRBD1,TRBV27,TRBJ2-2,TGTGCCAGCACCTCCGGGACAGCAGGTACCGGGGAGCTGTTTTTT,CASTSGTAGTGELFF
15,.,.,TRBV29-1,TRBJ1-2,TGCAGCGCTAATCCTACAGGGCAAGCTAACTATGGCTACACCTTC,CSANPTGQANYGYTF
16,.,TRBD2,TRBV29-1,TRBJ2-7,TGCAGCGTTGCCGGGGGCCTAGCGGGACCCACCTACGAGCAGTACTTC,CSVAGGLAGPTYEQYF
15,.,.,TRBV29-1,TRBJ2-3,TGCAGCGGCAGAAGGCTAGCGCCTTCCACAGATACGCAGTATTTT,CSGRRLAPSTDTQYF
17,.,TRBD2,TRBV2,TRBJ2-4,TGTGCCAGCAGTGAGCGGATTAGCGGGACAGCCAAAAACATTCAGTACTTC,CASSERISGTAKNIQYF
15,.,.,TRBV14,TRBJ2-3,TGTGCCAGCAGCCAAGGGGGGCCTCAACGAGATACGCAGTATTTT,CASSQGGPQRDTQYF
15,.,.,TRBV5-1,TRBJ2-1,TGCGCCAGCAGCCGTGCCGGGCCCAGGGAGAGTGAGCAGTTCTTC,CASSRAGPRESEQFF
15,.,TRBD2,TRBV5-1,TRBJ2-1,TGCGCCAGCAGCCCGACAGCGGGAGGGGTAAATGAGCAGTTCTTC,CASSPTAGGVNEQFF
11,.,.,TRBV20-1,TRBJ2-1,TGCAGTGTGTCCGGTCGCAATGAGCAGTTCTTC,CSVSGRNEQFF
16,.,TRBD2,TRBV4-2,TRBJ2-1,TGTGCCAGCAGCCAAGGGGGCGGGAGCCCCTTCAATGAGCAGTTCTTC,CASSQGGGSPFNEQFF
16,.,.,TRBV11-2,TRBJ2-3,TGTGCCAGCAGCCCCTGGGGGGAGATCAGCACAGATACGCAGTATTTT,CASSPWGEISTDTQYF
16,.,.,TRBV6-5,TRBJ1-3,TGTGCCAGCAGTTATGAGGGACTGAGTTCTGGAAACACCATATATTTT,CASSYEGLSSGNTIYF
15,few,.,TRBV4-2,TRBJ2-1,TGTGCCAGCAGCCAAGAGGCTAGGAGCAACAATGAGCAGTTCTTC,CASSQEARSNNEQFF
14,few,.,TRBV5-1,TRBJ1-3,TGCGCCAGCAGCGAAGGCCTCTCTGGAAACACCATATATTTT,CASSEGLSGNTIYF
12,.,.,TRBV6-6,TRBJ2-7,TGTGCCAGCAGTCTACTCAGCTACGAGCAGTACTTC,CASSLLSYEQYF
16,.,TRBD1,TRBV7-9,TRBJ1-6,TGTGCCAGCAGACCGCGGACAGGGCCCGATAATTCACCCCTCCACTTT,CASRPRTGPDNSPLHF
13,.,.,TRBV6-5,TRBJ1-6,TGTGCCAGCAGCCTCGGCGGCGATTCACCCCTCCACTTT,CASSLGGDSPLHF
14,.,TRBD1,TRBV6-5,TRBJ2-5,TGTGCCAGCAGTTACAGGGGGCATGGGGAGACCCAGTACTTC,CASSYRGHGETQYF
15,.,.,TRBV7-2,TRBJ1-1,TGTGCCAGCAGCTTACATCGGGTGGTCGGCACTGAAGCTTTCTTT,CASSLHRVVGTEAFF
14,.,TRBD2,TRBV7-3,TRBJ2-7,TGTGCCAGCAGCGCCGGGACTAGCGGATACGAGCAGTACTTC,CASSAGTSGYEQYF
15,.,TRBD1,TRBV5-1,TRBJ1-6,TGCGCCAGCAGCCTTAGCGGACAGGGGAGATCACCCCTCCACTTT,CASSLSGQGRSPLHF
11,.,.,TRBV2,TRBJ2-1,TGTGCCAGCAGATGGGACAATGAGCAGTTCTTC,CASRWDNEQFF
14,.,.,TRBV4-1,TRBJ2-3,TGCGCCAGCAGCCAAGCGGGAGTAGGGGATACGCAGTATTTT,CASSQAGVGDTQYF
14,.,TRBD1,TRBV7-9,TRBJ1-2,TGTGCCAGCAGCTTTGGACAGGGAGGCCATGGCTACACCTTC,CASSFGQGGHGYTF
14,.,.,TRBV9,TRBJ1-1,TGTGCCAGCAGCGCACTGACAGCGAACACTGAAGCTTTCTTT,CASSALTANTEAFF
14,once,.,TRBV6-2/TRBV6-3,TRBJ1-1,TGTGCCAGCAGTTACTCGAACTGGCGACAAAGAACTTTCTTT,CASSYSNWRQRTFF
12,.,.,TRBV15,TRBJ2-2,TGTGCCACCAGCCCTAGGACCGGGGAGCTGTTTTTT,CATSPRTGELFF
13,.,.,TRBV11-2,TRBJ1-2,TGTGCCAGCAGCACCCCCGGAGGCTATGGCTACACCTTC,CASSTPGGYGYTF
14,.,TRBD1,TRBV28,TRBJ1-1,TGTGCCGGAGGGACAGGGGGCTTGTACACTGAAGCTTTCTTT,CAGGTGGLYTEAFF
15,.,.,TRBV2,TRBJ2-2,TGTGCCAGCAGTGTGGTGGCGGCCTACACCGGGGAGCTGTTTTTT,CASSVVAAYTGELFF
14,.,TRBD1,TRBV19,TRBJ1-6,TGTGCCAGTAGAGTGACAGGGGGCGCGGGGGCCCTCCACTTT,CASRVTGGAGALHF
14,.,.,TRBV10-3,TRBJ2-7,TGTGCCTCCCAGGGCGGGGAGAGCTCCTACGAGCAGTACTTC,CASQGGESSYEQYF
13,.,.,TRBV11-2,TRBJ1-2,TGTGCCAGCAGCCCACCGACCGGATATGGCTACACCTTC,CASSPPTGYGYTF
14,.,TRBD1,TRBV11-2,TRBJ1-1,TGTGCCAGCAGCGTACGACAGGGCGCCACTGAAGCTTTCTTT,CASSVRQGATEAFF
15,.,TRBD2,TRBV5-1,TRBJ2-1,TGCGCCAGCAGCTTGCAAGCGGGAGGTTACAATGAGCAGTTCTTC,CASSLQAGGYNEQFF
12,.,.,TRBV6-2/TRBV6-3,TRBJ2-1,TGTGCCAGCAGTTACTCAGTAAATGAGCAGTTCTTC,CASSYSVNEQFF
15,.,.,TRBV6-5,TRBJ1-2,TGTGCCAGCAGCTTGTCCCGGGACCGAGACTATGGCTACACCTTC,CASSLSRDRDYGYTF
14,.,.,TRBV19,TRBJ1-4,TGTGCCAGTAGTATAGGCAGGGCGGAGGAAAAACTGTTTTTT,CASSIGRAEEKLFF
17,.,TRBD1,TRBV28,TRBJ1-5,TGTGCCAGCAGTCCCCCGGGGACAGGGGACAATCGGCAGCCCCAGCATTTT,CASSPPGTGDNRQPQHF
11,.,.,TRBV5-1,TRBJ2-5,TGCGCCAGCAGCCCCGGGGAGACCCAGTACTTC,CASSPGETQYF
13,.,.,TRBV12-5,TRBJ1-2,TGTGCTAGTGGTTTGGGACAGAATGGCGGCTACACCTTC,CASGLGQNGGYTF
17,.,.,TRBV7-8,TRBJ1-5,TGTGCCAGCAGCTTAGCGTGGGGCAGGGGAGACAATCAGCCCCAGCATTTT,CASSLAWGRGDNQPQHF
15,.,.,TRBV4-2,TRBJ2-7,TGTGCCAGCAGCCAAGCAGGGGGGAACTCCTACGAGCAGTACTTC,CASSQAGGNSYEQYF
15,once,TRBD1,TRBV19,TRBJ1-2,TGTGCCAGTAGCGACAGGGTAAAGGGTAACTATGGCTACACCTTC,CASSDRVKGNYGYTF
13,.,.,TRBV30,TRBJ2-2,TGTGCCTGGAGTCGTGGTGTAGCCGGGGAGCTGTTTTTT,CAWSRGVAGELFF
16,.,TRBD1,TRBV19,TRBJ1-5,TGTGCCAGTACTACCAGGGACAGGGAGGTCGGTCAGCCCCAGCATTTT,CASTTRDREVGQPQHF
15,.,.,TRBV19,TRBJ1-6,TGTGCCAGTAGTATTCCGGGCCACCGGGGCTCACCCCTCCACTTT,CASSIPGHRGSPLHF
15,.,.,TRBV19,TRBJ1-5,TGTGCCAGTAGTCCAGCCCCAGATAGCAATCAGCCCCAGCATTTT,CASSPAPDSNQPQHF
15,.,.,TRBV9,TRBJ1-6,TGTGCCAGCAGCGTAGAAGCCGCCGGGGGTTCACCCCTCCACTTT,CASSVEAAGGSPLHF
14,.,TRBD1,TRBV7-9,TRBJ1-4,TGTGCCAGCAGCTTCGCTCAGGGGGGTGAAAAACTGTTTTTT,CASSFAQGGEKLFF
16,.,TRBD2,TRBV6-6,TRBJ2-1,TGTGCCAGCGGCAAACCCGGGACTAGCGGGAACAATGAGCAGTTCTTC,CASGKPGTSGNNEQFF